This T cell receptor beta chain comes out of a study of regulatory T cells in long-lasting Graves disease. Germline V gene lookup returns CDR1 MNHEY and CDR2 SVGAGI. Deletions cut 6 bases from V and 3 bases from J, with 15 bases between. The CDR3 totals 15 residues. Arm-PCR of CDR3 regions with iRepertoire HTBI primers generated TCR beta libraries. Each CDR3 protein gets one entry after TCRdb re-called the multiplex PCR reads with MiXCR. The repertoire holds some 350,000 distinct CDR3 sequences, about 16% seen once, with roughly 21% in the top ten. Time point described: newly diagnosed GD, antithyroid drugs for less than 3 months. PBMC RNA was the source of the TCR library. American Thyroid Association guidelines were used to diagnose Graves' disease. In its sample, this clonotype was seen a few times. This sample also belongs to another study, concerning T cells in Graves' hyperthyroidism and ophthalmopathy. From that study: It was considered stable Graves' hyperthyroidism when ophthalmopathy did not progress within 18 months.

The chain joins TRBV6-5 to TRBJ1-3; no firm D call. The clonotype originates from a woman under 30 with Graves disease. This material consisted of peripheral blood mononuclear cells (PBMCs), taken at new diagnosis, from a patient treated with antithyroid drugs. The CDR3 nucleotides are TGTGCCAGCAGCTACAGTTTGTCTATTGGAAACACCATATATTTT. Translating it yields CASSYSLSIGNTIYF.